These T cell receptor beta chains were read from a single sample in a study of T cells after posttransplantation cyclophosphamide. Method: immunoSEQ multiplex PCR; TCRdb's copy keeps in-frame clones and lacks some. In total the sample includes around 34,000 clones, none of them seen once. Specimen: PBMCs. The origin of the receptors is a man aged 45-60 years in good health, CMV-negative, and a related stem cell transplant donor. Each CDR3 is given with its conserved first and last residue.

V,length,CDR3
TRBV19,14,CASSIVGVNEKLFF
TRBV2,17,CASSSQTSGAVTDTQYF
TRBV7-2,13,CASSLAANTEAFF
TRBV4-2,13,CASSQGTSYEQYF
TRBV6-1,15,CASRARTRSGNEQFF
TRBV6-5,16,CASSYSTGGGSYGYTF
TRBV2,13,CASRGAPNNEQFF
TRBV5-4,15,CASSLGGPGANVLTF
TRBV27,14,CASSPGTSGGLQYF
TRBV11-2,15,CASSTTTGRGTEAFF
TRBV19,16,CASSTHPGAGANVLTF
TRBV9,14,CASSPPQQANEQYF
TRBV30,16,CAWTRGTGTWNTEAFF
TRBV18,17,CASSPSHSPDPADEQYF
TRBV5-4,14,CASSPPTSQETQYF
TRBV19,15,CASSAGQHSNQPQHF
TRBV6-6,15,CASSYGGTGGESQYF
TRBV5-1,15,CASSLSLGDNSPLHF
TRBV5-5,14,CASSTGGVGYGYTF
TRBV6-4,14,CASSDRGNYNEQFF
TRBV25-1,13,CATQAAGLGTQYF
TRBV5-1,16,CASSLGEGGTYNEQFF
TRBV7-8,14,CASSPLAALYGYTF
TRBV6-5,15,CASSYSQGVSYEQYF
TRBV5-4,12,CASRAANYGYTF
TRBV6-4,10,CASQNYEQYF
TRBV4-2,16,CASSNFMGTRDYEQYF
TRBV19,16,CASSRNRDRVEQPQHF
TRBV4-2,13,CASSPGKWTEAFF
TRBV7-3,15,CASSPGSSGANVLTF
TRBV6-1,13,CASTTAGNYGYTF
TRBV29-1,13,CSVEYGGKAEQYF
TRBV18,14,CASSQAGAEETQYF
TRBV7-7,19,CASSLACWGLAVSSGEQYF
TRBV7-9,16,CASSFPGGAMGYEQYF
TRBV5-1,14,CASRGDTDSYEQYF
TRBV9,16,CASSVGPERGGGTQYF
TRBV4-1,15,CASSPNGGRSGELFF
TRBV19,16,CASSSPRAVLYNEQFF
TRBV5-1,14,CASSPGLAEETQYF
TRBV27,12,CASSSAGGEQYF
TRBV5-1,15,CASSPGQGSNQPQHF
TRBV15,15,CATSTGQGLIEKLFF
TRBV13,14,CASSDSGGIGELFF
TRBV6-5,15,CASSWLAGGYNEQFF
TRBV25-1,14,CASSATGVNTEAFF
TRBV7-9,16,CASSLIGAGGGEKLFF
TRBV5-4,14,CASSFPSGKETQYF
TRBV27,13,CASSITRGNEAFF
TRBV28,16,CASSSPSGTGNYEQYF
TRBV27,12,CASVGQYTEAFF